This T cell receptor beta chain was found in a study of T-cell memory formation after mild COVID-19. Study outcomes and limitations: Memory sampled before infection contained some responding clones, suggesting cross-reactive memory joined. The main location of contracting CD4+ clones was CM and EM, and that of contracting CD8+ clones was EMRA.

With constant-segment primers, 5'RACE yielded cDNA libraries of TCR alpha and TCR beta that carried sample barcodes and UMIs. A single record per CDR3 protein comes from TCRdb applying MiXCR to the 5' RACE reads. This sample yields about 350,000 distinct CDR3 sequences, of which approximately 15% are seen a single time; 20% to 25% belongs to the top ten. This clonotype occurred a few times. Its target is not known. This CDR3 spans 16 amino acids. CDR1 is MGHDK, CDR2 SYGVNS, per germline. V was trimmed by 1 base and J by 4 bases, leaving 11 bases between them. This clonotype originated in a man aged 18-30 years who had mild COVID-19 (a few samples of this study predate the infection). Cell type and time point are not known. V usage is TRBV25-1 and J usage is TRBJ2-6; the D call may be TRBD1 or TRBD2 (5 bases each). Source material: PBMCs or a T cell subset sorted from them (not recorded which). The CDR3 bases are TGTGCCAGCAGTGAATCTTCAGGGACCGGGGCCAACGTCCTGACTTTC. It yields the protein CASSESSGTGANVLTF.